A selection of T cell receptor beta chains follows, all from one sample in a study of T cell repertoires in cytomegalovirus infection. Their antigens are not known. TCRdb reanalysed the reads using MiXCR and keeps one entry per CDR3 protein. Of 80,000 to 90,000 distinct CDR3 sequences listed, about 45% are singletons. Sequencing was performed on CD8+ T cells from cultured PBMCs, taken from culture after CMV antigen stimulation. The receptor source for this set is a human donor in good health (CMV status not recorded). Some clones in this sample may be carry-over from other donors' samples. CDR3s include the opening cysteine and the closing phenylalanine or tryptophan. Fields, in order: V gene, clone size, D gene, J gene, CDR3 protein, CDR3 DNA. D genes are given only for firm matches. Clone size is given for some rows only: seen once, a few or many times, or a class if the clone is expanded.

v_call: TRBV2
clone_size: NA
d_call: TRBD2
j_call: TRBJ2-1
cdr3_aa: CARRGERLAGGVGHNEQFF
cdr3_nt: TGTGCCAGAAGAGGGGAGCGACTAGCGGGAGGAGTGGGGCACAATGAGCAGTTCTTC

v_call: TRBV28
clone_size: few
d_call: TRBD2
j_call: TRBJ2-3
cdr3_aa: CASSLVVVAGDLGGTDTQYF
cdr3_nt: TGTGCCAGCAGCTTAGTTGTAGTAGCGGGAGACCTTGGTGGCACAGATACGCAGTATTTT

v_call: TRBV25-1
clone_size: NA
d_call: NA
j_call: TRBJ2-1
cdr3_aa: CASSDLGTEQFF
cdr3_nt: TGTGCCAGCAGTGACCTAGGCACTGAGCAGTTCTTC

v_call: TRBV20-1
clone_size: NA
d_call: NA
j_call: TRBJ2-7
cdr3_aa: CSAAPRIAGEQYF
cdr3_nt: TGCAGTGCCGCCCCTCGGATAGCTGGCGAGCAGTACTTC

v_call: TRBV6-1
clone_size: few
d_call: NA
j_call: TRBJ2-3
cdr3_aa: CASSEWGPDTQYF
cdr3_nt: TGTGCCAGCAGTGAATGGGGGCCAGATACGCAGTATTTT

v_call: TRBV10-3
clone_size: NA
d_call: NA
j_call: TRBJ1-1
cdr3_aa: CAISRGTEAFF
cdr3_nt: TGTGCCATCAGCAGGGGCACTGAAGCTTTCTTT

v_call: TRBV4-1
clone_size: few
d_call: NA
j_call: TRBJ2-1
cdr3_aa: CASGPEAGVLNEQFF
cdr3_nt: TGCGCCAGCGGGCCGGAAGCCGGCGTACTCAATGAGCAGTTCTTC

v_call: TRBV7-8
clone_size: many
d_call: TRBD2
j_call: TRBJ2-2
cdr3_aa: CASSLSGGRSNGELFF
cdr3_nt: TGTGCCAGCAGCTTATCAGGCGGGAGGTCAAACGGGGAGCTGTTTTTT

v_call: TRBV7-2
clone_size: few
d_call: NA
j_call: TRBJ2-6
cdr3_aa: CASSPRDMSGANVLTF
cdr3_nt: TGTGCCAGCAGCCCAAGGGATATGTCCGGGGCCAACGTCCTGACTTTC

v_call: TRBV19
clone_size: NA
d_call: NA
j_call: TRBJ1-4
cdr3_aa: CASSDRTMGQNEKLFF
cdr3_nt: TGTGCCAGTAGTGACCGCACCATGGGGCAAAATGAAAAACTGTTTTTT

v_call: TRBV7-6
clone_size: few
d_call: NA
j_call: TRBJ1-6
cdr3_aa: CASSIGNGEINSPLHF
cdr3_nt: TGTGCCAGCAGCATCGGAAATGGGGAGATTAATTCACCCCTCCACTTT

v_call: TRBV27
clone_size: NA
d_call: TRBD1
j_call: TRBJ1-2
cdr3_aa: CASSLSGDRGRPTYGYTF
cdr3_nt: TGTGCCAGCAGTTTATCGGGGGACAGGGGGCGCCCGACCTATGGCTACACCTTC

v_call: TRBV4-3
clone_size: NA
d_call: NA
j_call: TRBJ2-1
cdr3_aa: CASSQGPRHNEQFF
cdr3_nt: TGCGCCAGCAGCCAAGGGCCCCGCCACAATGAGCAGTTCTTC

v_call: TRBV6-4
clone_size: few
d_call: NA
j_call: TRBJ2-2
cdr3_aa: CASSEGEQNTGELFF
cdr3_nt: TGTGCCAGCAGTGAGGGAGAACAGAACACCGGGGAGCTGTTTTTT

v_call: TRBV6-5
clone_size: NA
d_call: NA
j_call: TRBJ2-2
cdr3_aa: CASSYPRAGKTGELFF
cdr3_nt: TGTGCCAGCAGTTACCCTAGGGCAGGGAAGACCGGGGAGCTGTTTTTT

v_call: TRBV11-2
clone_size: few
d_call: TRBD1
j_call: TRBJ2-3
cdr3_aa: CASSLDGTGADTQYF
cdr3_nt: TGTGCCAGCAGCTTAGATGGGACAGGCGCAGATACGCAGTATTTT

v_call: TRBV29-1
clone_size: NA
d_call: NA
j_call: TRBJ1-4
cdr3_aa: CSVGPRAGTNEKLFF
cdr3_nt: TGCAGCGTTGGACCCCGGGCAGGGACTAATGAAAAACTGTTTTTT

v_call: TRBV7-8
clone_size: NA
d_call: TRBD2
j_call: TRBJ2-3
cdr3_aa: CASSVLAASTDTQYF
cdr3_nt: TGTGCCAGCAGCGTACTAGCGGCTAGCACAGATACGCAGTATTTT

v_call: TRBV28
clone_size: NA
d_call: NA
j_call: TRBJ1-3
cdr3_aa: CASSFPSYGNTIYF
cdr3_nt: TGTGCCAGCAGTTTTCCCAGCTATGGAAACACCATATATTTT

v_call: TRBV6-5
clone_size: few
d_call: NA
j_call: TRBJ1-1
cdr3_aa: CASSYSENTEAFF
cdr3_nt: TGTGCCAGCAGTTACTCCGAGAACACTGAAGCTTTCTTT

v_call: TRBV6-1
clone_size: few
d_call: NA
j_call: TRBJ1-5
cdr3_aa: CASSEWEGSNQPQHF
cdr3_nt: TGTGCCAGCAGTGAGTGGGAGGGTAGCAATCAGCCCCAGCATTTT

v_call: TRBV6-2/TRBV6-3
clone_size: NA
d_call: NA
j_call: TRBJ1-2
cdr3_aa: CASSSILTAFYGYTF
cdr3_nt: TGTGCCAGCAGTTCTATCCTTACAGCGTTCTATGGCTACACCTTC

v_call: TRBV7-9
clone_size: few
d_call: NA
j_call: TRBJ2-7
cdr3_aa: CASSLAKLAPHEQYF
cdr3_nt: TGTGCCAGCAGCTTAGCGAAACTAGCCCCCCACGAGCAGTACTTC

v_call: TRBV27
clone_size: once
d_call: TRBD2
j_call: TRBJ2-1
cdr3_aa: CASSPGLAGGFSYNEQFF
cdr3_nt: TGTGCCAGCAGTCCCGGACTAGCGGGAGGGTTCTCCTACAATGAGCAGTTCTTC

v_call: TRBV7-8
clone_size: NA
d_call: NA
j_call: TRBJ2-1
cdr3_aa: CASSLGSADNEQFF
cdr3_nt: TGTGCCAGCAGCCTCGGGAGCGCCGACAATGAGCAGTTCTTC

v_call: TRBV6-8
clone_size: NA
d_call: NA
j_call: TRBJ1-6
cdr3_aa: CASSYSKVGGDHSPLHF
cdr3_nt: TGTGCCAGCAGTTACTCGAAGGTCGGGGGGGACCATTCACCCCTCCACTTT

v_call: TRBV7-6
clone_size: NA
d_call: TRBD2
j_call: TRBJ2-7
cdr3_aa: CASSLVSSGRQQYF
cdr3_nt: TGTGCCAGCAGCTTAGTGTCTAGCGGGAGGCAGCAGTACTTC

v_call: TRBV7-9
clone_size: NA
d_call: TRBD1
j_call: TRBJ2-5
cdr3_aa: CASSGRDSNQETQYF
cdr3_nt: TGTGCCAGCAGCGGACGGGACAGCAACCAAGAGACCCAGTACTTC

v_call: TRBV6-1
clone_size: NA
d_call: NA
j_call: TRBJ2-2
cdr3_aa: CASSYRRQKNTGELFF
cdr3_nt: TGTGCCAGCAGTTACCGGCGCCAGAAGAACACCGGGGAGCTGTTTTTT

v_call: TRBV7-8
clone_size: NA
d_call: TRBD2
j_call: TRBJ2-7
cdr3_aa: CASSPSGTSGIPYEQYF
cdr3_nt: TGTGCCAGCAGCCCTAGTGGGACTAGCGGGATTCCCTACGAGCAGTACTTC

v_call: TRBV25-1
clone_size: NA
d_call: NA
j_call: TRBJ1-2
cdr3_aa: CASSSAGGGDGYTF
cdr3_nt: TGTGCCAGCAGTTCGGCGGGCGGCGGAGACGGCTACACCTTC

v_call: TRBV19
clone_size: NA
d_call: TRBD1
j_call: TRBJ1-6
cdr3_aa: CASNDRGLPPLHF
cdr3_nt: TGTGCCAGTAATGACAGGGGGCTCCCTCCCCTCCACTTT

v_call: TRBV6-2/TRBV6-3
clone_size: NA
d_call: NA
j_call: TRBJ1-5
cdr3_aa: CASRFRASGNQPQHF
cdr3_nt: TGTGCCAGCAGATTTCGAGCTTCGGGCAATCAGCCCCAGCATTTT

v_call: TRBV5-1
clone_size: few
d_call: TRBD1
j_call: TRBJ1-5
cdr3_aa: CASSRDRGQPQHF
cdr3_nt: TGCGCCAGCAGCCGGGACAGGGGGCAGCCCCAGCATTTT

v_call: TRBV7-2
clone_size: NA
d_call: NA
j_call: TRBJ2-7
cdr3_aa: CASSSEGRADEQYF
cdr3_nt: TGTGCCAGCAGCTCAGAGGGGAGAGCTGACGAGCAGTACTTC

v_call: TRBV4-1
clone_size: once
d_call: NA
j_call: TRBJ2-7
cdr3_aa: CASSQAPLHHEQYF
cdr3_nt: TGCGCCAGCAGCCAAGCACCTTTACACCACGAGCAGTACTTC

v_call: TRBV28
clone_size: NA
d_call: TRBD2
j_call: TRBJ2-1
cdr3_aa: CASSREIAGFSYNEQFF
cdr3_nt: TGTGCCAGCAGCCGAGAGATAGCGGGATTCTCCTACAATGAGCAGTTCTTC

v_call: TRBV6-5
clone_size: few
d_call: NA
j_call: TRBJ2-7
cdr3_aa: CASSLSRAHSEQYF
cdr3_nt: TGTGCCAGCAGTTTATCTCGGGCTCACAGCGAGCAGTACTTC

v_call: TRBV19
clone_size: NA
d_call: NA
j_call: TRBJ1-1
cdr3_aa: CASSPGATMAFF
cdr3_nt: TGTGCCAGTAGTCCCGGTGCTACGATGGCTTTCTTT

v_call: TRBV5-1
clone_size: once
d_call: TRBD2
j_call: TRBJ2-3
cdr3_aa: CASSLISPSGRSDTQYF
cdr3_nt: TGCGCCAGCAGCTTGATCTCTCCTAGCGGGAGATCAGATACGCAGTATTTT

v_call: TRBV7-2
clone_size: many
d_call: NA
j_call: TRBJ2-1
cdr3_aa: CASSHWTGGMGYGTEQFF
cdr3_nt: TGTGCCAGCAGCCATTGGACAGGAGGGATGGGCTACGGGACTGAGCAGTTCTTC

v_call: TRBV29-1
clone_size: NA
d_call: NA
j_call: TRBJ2-7
cdr3_aa: CSAEGDSDYEQYF
cdr3_nt: TGCAGCGCTGAGGGGGACTCTGACTACGAGCAGTACTTC

v_call: TRBV20-1
clone_size: few
d_call: NA
j_call: TRBJ1-1
cdr3_aa: CSARTRLSPYKGEAFF
cdr3_nt: TGCAGTGCTAGAACCCGATTAAGTCCATACAAAGGTGAAGCTTTCTTT

v_call: TRBV29-1
clone_size: NA
d_call: NA
j_call: TRBJ2-1
cdr3_aa: CSVEDSSYNEQFF
cdr3_nt: TGCAGCGTTGAAGACAGTTCCTACAATGAGCAGTTCTTC

v_call: TRBV28
clone_size: few
d_call: NA
j_call: TRBJ2-7
cdr3_aa: CASTPIQRDYEQYF
cdr3_nt: TGTGCCAGCACTCCCATCCAACGAGACTATGAGCAGTACTTC

v_call: TRBV7-9
clone_size: NA
d_call: NA
j_call: TRBJ2-2
cdr3_aa: CASSLPGTTNTGELFF
cdr3_nt: TGTGCCAGCAGCTTACCCGGGACAACGAACACCGGGGAGCTGTTTTTT

v_call: TRBV12-3/TRBV12-4
clone_size: NA
d_call: TRBD1
j_call: TRBJ1-6
cdr3_aa: CASSPTRTGPHNSPLHF
cdr3_nt: TGTGCCAGCAGTCCTACCCGGACAGGTCCGCATAATTCACCCCTCCACTTT

v_call: TRBV29-1
clone_size: few
d_call: TRBD1
j_call: TRBJ1-1
cdr3_aa: CSVDPGRAGGLLNTEAFF
cdr3_nt: TGCAGCGTTGACCCGGGGCGGGCAGGGGGCCTTTTGAACACTGAAGCTTTCTTT

v_call: TRBV7-9
clone_size: NA
d_call: NA
j_call: TRBJ2-5
cdr3_aa: CASRLTGVQETQYF
cdr3_nt: TGTGCCAGCAGGTTAACGGGGGTACAAGAGACCCAGTACTTC

v_call: TRBV7-6
clone_size: few
d_call: NA
j_call: TRBJ1-6
cdr3_aa: CASSFGNRPTHNSPLHF
cdr3_nt: TGTGCCAGCAGCTTTGGGAACAGACCCACACATAATTCACCCCTCCACTTT

v_call: TRBV6-5
clone_size: NA
d_call: TRBD2
j_call: TRBJ2-3
cdr3_aa: CASSYFAGAHTDTQYF
cdr3_nt: TGTGCCAGCAGTTACTTTGCGGGAGCCCACACAGATACGCAGTATTTT

v_call: TRBV7-9
clone_size: few
d_call: TRBD1
j_call: TRBJ1-2
cdr3_aa: CASSLNVQGANYGYTF
cdr3_nt: TGTGCCAGCAGCTTAAATGTCCAGGGGGCAAACTATGGCTACACCTTC

v_call: TRBV6-1
clone_size: NA
d_call: NA
j_call: TRBJ2-7
cdr3_aa: CASSFTGSGDEQYF
cdr3_nt: TGTGCCAGCAGCTTTACAGGGTCGGGGGACGAGCAGTACTTC

v_call: TRBV7-8
clone_size: few
d_call: NA
j_call: TRBJ1-3
cdr3_aa: CASSLGGSGNTIYF
cdr3_nt: TGTGCCAGCAGCTTAGGGGGCTCTGGAAACACCATATATTTT

v_call: TRBV6-1
clone_size: NA
d_call: NA
j_call: TRBJ1-1
cdr3_aa: CASKREVNTEAFF
cdr3_nt: TGTGCCAGCAAAAGGGAAGTAAACACTGAAGCTTTCTTT

v_call: TRBV6-1
clone_size: few
d_call: NA
j_call: TRBJ2-1
cdr3_aa: CASSLSYFSYNEQFF
cdr3_nt: TGTGCCAGCAGTCTGAGCTATTTCTCCTACAATGAGCAGTTCTTC

v_call: TRBV5-1
clone_size: NA
d_call: TRBD2
j_call: TRBJ2-1
cdr3_aa: CASSPGGAGEQFF
cdr3_nt: TGCGCCAGCAGCCCCGGGGGGGCCGGCGAGCAGTTCTTC

v_call: TRBV23-1
clone_size: few
d_call: TRBD2
j_call: TRBJ2-5
cdr3_aa: CASSQGEGGSQETQYF
cdr3_nt: TGCGCCAGCAGTCAGGGAGAGGGCGGGAGCCAAGAGACCCAGTACTTC

v_call: TRBV12-5
clone_size: NA
d_call: NA
j_call: TRBJ1-5
cdr3_aa: CASGDSNQPQHF
cdr3_nt: TGTGCTAGTGGTGACAGCAATCAGCCCCAGCATTTT